This entry concerns a single T cell receptor beta chain. Trimming left V 4 bases short and J 3 bases short, with 12 bases between. This CDR3 is built from 13 residues. From germline, CDR1 is SQVTM and CDR2 ANQGSEA. The PCR employed 60 Vbeta primers together with 13 Jbeta primers. Measured with immunoSEQ multiplex PCR; TCRdb has only the in-frame clones, and not every one. The profile shows around 140,000 clones, 85% to 90% of them singletons. These data are taken from a study of cytomegalovirus exposure and HLA in healthy donors. The TCR was taken from a woman between 25 and 40 years old in good health and CMV-seronegative. Input material: PBMCs. The chain employs TRBV29-1 and TRBJ1-1; D gene unclear. The CDR3 is CSVVRAGDTEAFF. The CDR3 DNA follows: TGCAGCGTTGTCCGGGCGGGCGACACTGAAGCTTTCTTT.